The 27 T cell receptor beta chains below were found in one sample sequenced in a study of T cells after yellow fever vaccination. A single record per CDR3 protein comes from TCRdb applying MiXCR to the 5' RACE reads. The sample includes some 32,000 distinct CDR3 sequences, 6% to 8.5% seen only once; the top ten take roughly 22%. The specimen comprised PBMCs, either bulk or a sorted T-cell subset (CD4+, CD8+, memory, or dextramer-sorted; not recorded which), sampled on the day of the first yellow fever vaccination. The receptors stem from a young man who received the YFV17D yellow fever vaccine.

Ten or more counts support this clonotype. V gene TRBV6-2 or TRBV6-3 combines with J gene TRBJ2-7; D ambiguous. Germline V gene sequence: CDR1 MNHEY, CDR2 SVGEGT. The CDR3 has 14 amino acids. V was clipped by 6 bases and J by 0 bases, with 12 bases between them. The CDR3 is CASRDEPLSYEQYF. The CDR3 DNA reads TGTGCCAGCAGGGACGAACCCCTCTCCTACGAGCAGTACTTC.

This clonotype was recorded at least ten times. The V gene is TRBV20-1, the J gene TRBJ1-5; a possible D gene is TRBD1 (6 bases). Trimming took 4 bases from V and 4 from J, leaving 11 bases between them. The CDR3 has 13 residues. The germline CDR1 and CDR2 sequences are DFQATT and SNEGSKA (reference sequence). The CDR3 nucleotides read TGCAGTGCTATTCGACAGGTTAATCAGCCCCAGCATTTT. Translation: CSAIRQVNQPQHF.

This clonotype was detected a few times. V and J are TRBV5-1 and TRBJ1-3; D gene unclear. There are 14 residues in the CDR3. CDR1 and CDR2 from the germline V gene are SGHRS and YFSETQ. Between the trimmed V and J ends, which lost 5 bases and 0 bases, there was a span of 9 bases. CDR3 nucleotides: TGCGCCAGCAGGGACGGTTTCTCTGGAAACACCATATATTTT. Encoded protein: CASRDGFSGNTIYF.

Ten or more counts support this clonotype. This chain links TRBV5-4 with TRBJ1-4, with D perhaps TRBD1 (5 bases). CDR3 length equals 14 residues. V lost 3 bases, J lost 10 bases, and 16 bases lay in between. The germline CDR1 and CDR2 sequences are SGHNT and YYREEE (reference sequence). For the CDR3, the DNA is TGTGCCAGCAGCTCCACGGGGACGGAGGGAAAACTGTTTTTT. It codes for CASSSTGTEGKLFF.

This clonotype was recorded at least ten times. V is TRBV6-2 or TRBV6-3 and J is TRBJ1-1, with TRBD1 as a possible D gene (5 bases). This CDR3 region has 13 residues. V lost 3 bases and J lost 11, with 16 bases in between. CDR1 and CDR2 (germline): MNHEY, SVGEGT. In nucleotides, the CDR3 is TGTGCCAGCAGTTATCGAGGGGACGGGTTGGCTTTCTTT. Amino acid sequence: CASSYRGDGLAFF.

This clonotype was seen at least ten times. The chain uses TRBV7-6 and TRBJ2-5, with TRBD2 matching 14 bases. V shed 6 bases and J 3 bases; nucleotides not matched to a gene: 9. This CDR3 spans 17 amino acids. CDR1 is SGHVS and CDR2 is FNYEAQ in the germline V gene. CDR3 bases: TGTGCCAGCAGTCCGGGACTAGCGGGAGATTCAGAAGAGACCCAGTACTTC. This encodes CASSPGLAGDSEETQYF.

This clonotype was counted a few times. CDR3 nucleotides: TGTGCCAGCACCCGGCGGGACCTACTGAACAATGAGCAGTTCTTC. Protein product: CASTRRDLLNNEQFF. The chain recombines TRBV5-4 with TRBJ2-1; a possible D gene is TRBD2 (6 bases). The V end lost 6 bases, the J end lost 5 bases, and 18 bases lay between the germline ends. The CDR3 totals 15 residues. Germline V lookup: CDR1 SGHNT, CDR2 YYREEE (reference sequence).

This clonotype appeared a few times. This chain joins TRBV5-4 and TRBJ2-1; 7 positions agree with TRBD2. V trimming: 1 base; J trimming: 8 bases; junction bases outside the gene matches: 6. CDR1 is SGHNT, CDR2 YYREEE, per germline (reference sequence). The CDR3 extends over 14 amino acids. The CDR3 here is CASSLSASGYEQFF. DNA of the CDR3: TGTGCCAGCAGCTTGTCTGCTAGCGGCTATGAGCAGTTCTTC.

The chain uses TRBV4-3 and TRBJ1-2; D gene uncertain. The germline gives CDR1 LGHNA, CDR2 YSLEER. Trimming shortened V by 2 bases and J by 6 bases, and 19 bases separated the two germline ends. This CDR3 has 16 residues. This CDR3 is CASSQFVGSEADGYTF. In nucleotides, the CDR3 is TGCGCCAGCAGCCAATTCGTAGGGTCTGAGGCTGATGGCTACACCTTC.

This clonotype appeared many times. The chain links TRBV27 to TRBJ1-6; D is possibly TRBD1 (6 bases). Germline loops: CDR1 MNHEY, CDR2 SMNVEV (reference sequence). The CDR3 totals 15 residues. With 5 bases removed from V and 8 bases from J, the gap between germline ends came to 16 bases. The CDR3 here is CASSTSGTSYSPLHF. The CDR3 DNA is TGTGCCAGCAGTACATCCGGGACATCCTATTCACCCCTCCACTTT.

The V call is TRBV10-3, the J call TRBJ2-1, with D perhaps given as TRBD1 or TRBD2 (5 bases each). Germline CDR1 ENHRY, CDR2 SYGVKD. The length of the CDR3 is 12 residues. Trimming took off 9 bases at V and 1 base at J, with 7 bases between the two ends. The CDR3 sequence: CAMGDSYNEQFF. As DNA, the CDR3 is TGTGCCATGGGGGATTCCTACAATGAGCAGTTCTTC.

In this sample, this clonotype turned up many times. The gene calls are TRBV12-3 or TRBV12-4 and TRBJ2-5, with D perhaps being TRBD1 or TRBD2 (6 bases each). V lost 3 bases to trimming and J lost 0 bases, with 14 bases between them. The CDR3 is made up of 16 amino acids. The CDR3 DNA reads TGTGCCAGCAGTTTGTATCGGGGGCAGTACCAAGAGACCCAGTACTTC. This encodes CASSLYRGQYQETQYF.

This clonotype has a count of ten or more. The rearrangement uses TRBV20-1 and TRBJ2-3; possibly TRBD2 for D (6 bases). V shed 0 bases and J shed 6 bases, with 7 bases lying between them. The germline CDR1 and CDR2 sequences are DFQATT and SNEGSKA (reference sequence). This CDR3 spans 12 amino acids. CDR3 residues: CSARESGDTQYF. The CDR3 DNA reads as TGCAGTGCTAGAGAGAGCGGGGATACGCAGTATTTT.

This clonotype showed up many times. The V call is TRBV7-2, the J call TRBJ1-5; D possibly corresponds to TRBD1 (6 bases). The CDR3 consists of 16 residues. The V gene's germline CDR1 is SGHTA and CDR2 FQGNSA. The V and J ends lost 1 base and 6 bases respectively, with 16 bases between them. The CDR3 DNA follows: TGTGCCAGCAGCTTAGTTGCGGGGGCGCCGGGTCAGCCCCAGCATTTT. This gives the protein CASSLVAGAPGQPQHF.

In this sample, this clonotype turned up many times. Here the CDR3 DNA reads TGCGCCAGCAGCCCGCCACTAGCGGGGCTTTACAATGAGCAGTTCTTC. It encodes CASSPPLAGLYNEQFF. The J gene is TRBJ2-1, the V gene TRBV5-1, with TRBD2 matching 10 bases. Germline CDR1 SGHRS, CDR2 YFSETQ. J lost 4 bases, V lost 4 bases, and 8 bases had no gene match. This CDR3 contains 16 residues.

This clonotype showed up many times. J is TRBJ2-1 and V is TRBV7-2; the match to TRBD2 covers 8 bases. This CDR3 is built from 15 residues. Per germline, CDR1 SGHTA and CDR2 FQGNSA. V lost 2 bases, J lost 4 bases, and 4 bases stayed unmatched. The CDR3 loop reads CASSLQAGEYNEQFF. The CDR3 nucleotides are TGTGCCAGCAGCTTACAAGCGGGGGAATACAATGAGCAGTTCTTC.

This clonotype was picked up many times. This chain uses TRBV7-2 with TRBJ2-3, with 7 bases fitting TRBD2. The ends lost 2 bases at V and 5 bases at J; junction bases unmatched: 7. The CDR3 is made up of 15 amino acids. Germline CDR1 reads SGHTA; CDR2 reads FQGNSA. CDR3 loop: CASSLRRGRVDTQYF. The CDR3 DNA sequence: TGTGCCAGCAGCTTAAGGCGGGGGAGGGTAGATACGCAGTATTTT. Drawing the rest from reference TRBV7-2 and TRBJ2-3, the complete variable domain is GAGVSQSPSNKVTEKGKDVELRCDPISGHTALYWYRQSLGQGLEFLIYFQGNSAPDKSGLPSDRFSAERTGGSVSTLTIQRTQQEDSAVYLCASSLRRGRVDTQYFGPGTRLTVL.

V gene TRBV7-3 combines with J gene TRBJ1-2; D remains ambiguous. Germline CDR1 SGHTA, CDR2 FQGTGA. CDR3 size: 13 residues. Trimming pared 2 bases from V and 8 bases from J, leaving 12 bases between. CDR3 loop: CASSLDRKDGYTF. The CDR3 bases are TGTGCCAGCAGCTTAGATAGAAAGGACGGCTACACCTTC. The variable domain in full, with the rest retrieved from reference TRBV7-3 and TRBJ1-2, is GAGVSQTPSNKVTEKGKYVELRCDPISGHTALYWYRQSLGQGPEFLIYFQGTGAADDSGLPNDRFFAVRPEGSVSTLKIQRTERGDSAVYLCASSLDRKDGYTFGSGTRLTVV.

This clonotype was detected ten times or more. The V gene is TRBV3-1, the J gene TRBJ2-1; D remains ambiguous. The V and J ends lost 6 bases and 1 base respectively, with 1 base between them. From germline, CDR1 is LGHDT and CDR2 YNNKEL (reference sequence). CDR3 length: 11 residues. CDR3: CASSSYNEQFF. The DNA of the CDR3 is TGTGCCAGCAGTTCCTACAATGAGCAGTTCTTC.

This clonotype was observed a handful of times. This chain connects TRBV6-5 to TRBJ2-2, with D hard to call. From germline, CDR1 is MNHEY and CDR2 SVGAGI. The CDR3 covers 14 residues. The V gene lost 6 bases and the J gene lost 6 bases, with 14 bases spanning the gap. The CDR3 loop is CASRYNPAPGELFF. The CDR3 nucleotides are TGTGCCAGCAGGTACAACCCAGCGCCCGGGGAGCTGTTTTTT.

There are a few counts of this clonotype. The gene calls are TRBV20-1 and TRBJ2-7; 9 nucleotides line up with TRBD1. The CDR3 spans 16 residues. V shed 7 bases and J 3 bases; nucleotides not matched to a gene: 16. Germline CDR1 is DFQATT and CDR2 is SNEGSKA (reference sequence). The CDR3 region is CSVSNSPGQGDYEQYV. In DNA, the CDR3 is TGCAGTGTCTCGAACTCTCCGGGACAGGGAGACTACGAGCAGTACGTC.

This chain uses TRBV19 with TRBJ2-1; D not certain. Looked up from germline, CDR1 is LNHDA and CDR2 is SQIVND (reference sequence). The CDR3 covers 13 residues. V was pared by 7 bases and J by 2 bases, with 9 bases between. Here the CDR3 DNA reads TGTGCCAGTAACCCAGGTCCCTACAATGAGCAGTTCTTC. It is translated as CASNPGPYNEQFF.

This clonotype has a handful of counts. The V and J genes are TRBV6-5 and TRBJ1-2; D unresolved. Trimming shortened V by 2 bases and J by 8 bases, and 15 bases separated the two germline ends. In germline, CDR1 is MNHEY, CDR2 SVGAGI. This CDR3 region has 14 residues. The CDR3, as DNA: TGTGCCAGCAGTTACGGCATACTAACGGGAGGCTACACCTTC. Its translation: CASSYGILTGGYTF.

This clonotype was seen repeatedly, ten times or more. This rearrangement joins TRBV19 to TRBJ2-7; 8 positions match TRBD1. The germline gives CDR1 LNHDA, CDR2 SQIVND (reference sequence). V lost 5 bases, J lost 6 bases, and 6 bases stayed unmatched. This CDR3 is built from 13 residues. CDR3 nucleotide sequence: TGTGCCAGTAGTGCAGGACAGGGCTCCGAGCAGTACTTC. It encodes CASSAGQGSEQYF.

This rearrangement joins TRBV10-2 to TRBJ1-2; a weak D match, TRBD1 (6 bases). The CDR3 is made up of 13 amino acids. Trimming took off 2 bases at V and 6 bases at J, with 10 bases between the two ends. Germline lookup yields CDR1 WSHSY and CDR2 SAAADI. Here the CDR3 DNA reads TGCGCCAGCAGTGAGGACAGGAGGGATGGCTACACCTTC. Encoded protein: CASSEDRRDGYTF.

This clonotype has at least ten counts. V and J are TRBV18 and TRBJ2-1, with unresolved D. V shed 0 bases and J shed 8 bases, with 14 bases lying between them. Germline V gives CDR1 KGHSH, CDR2 LQKENI. The CDR3 consists of 15 residues. Here the CDR3 DNA reads TGTGCCAGCTCACCACCGGTTGGGATCGTGGATGAGCAGTTCTTC. This gives the protein CASSPPVGIVDEQFF.

This clonotype showed up many times. The rearrangement joins TRBV20-1 to TRBJ2-3, with D maybe TRBD2 (5 bases). CDR1 is DFQATT, CDR2 SNEGSKA, per germline (reference sequence). The CDR3 has 16 amino acids. V lost 1 base and J 0 bases, leaving 14 bases between the germline ends. This chain's CDR3 is CSARAGGAESTDTQYF. The DNA for the CDR3 is TGCAGTGCTAGAGCCGGCGGAGCGGAGAGCACAGATACGCAGTATTTT.